The 9 T cell receptor beta chains presented below share a single source sample, sequenced in a study of blood T cell repertoires in COVID-19. Sequencing was performed with immunoSEQ multiplex PCR; in TCRdb, only in-frame clones are kept and a portion is missing. The sample yields 200,000 to 250,000 clones, 88% seen once. Source material: peripheral blood. Receptor source: a woman aged 55-70 years with acute or convalescent COVID-19.

This chain links TRBV19 with TRBJ1-1; 7 nucleotides line up with TRBD1. Unmatched junction bases numbered 11, after V lost 6 bases and J lost 10 bases. CDR3 length equals 13 residues. Germline lookup yields CDR1 LNHDA and CDR2 SQIVND (reference sequence). DNA for the CDR3: TGTGCCAGTAGGCTTCAGGACAGGAAGGCAGCTTTCTTT. This codes for CASRLQDRKAAFF.

This chain uses TRBV19 with TRBJ1-2; maybe TRBD1 (6 bases). V lost 2 bases to trimming and J lost 8 bases, with 18 bases between them. This CDR3 contains 15 residues. Germline V lookup: CDR1 LNHDA, CDR2 SQIVND (reference sequence). The CDR3 here is CASSIFSDRIRGYTF. In DNA, the CDR3 is TGTGCCAGTAGTATATTCTCGGACAGAATTAGGGGCTACACCTTC.

This clone has only one observation. The chain employs TRBV6-2 or TRBV6-3 and TRBJ1-3, with 8 bases that match TRBD1. Germline CDR1 reads MNHEY; CDR2 reads SVGEGT. Trimming removed 2 bases from V and 5 bases from J; junction bases left unmatched: 8. CDR3 length: 16 amino acids. The CDR3 DNA follows: TGTGCCAGCAGTTACCCTCGGACAGGGAGTCGAAACACCATATATTTT. It is translated as CASSYPRTGSRNTIYF.

This clone turned up a few times. The CDR3 DNA follows: TGTGCCAGCAGTGAAGAGGCTAGCTCCAGTTCCTACGAGCAGTACTTC. Translating it yields CASSEEASSSSYEQYF. The V gene is TRBV6-1, the J gene TRBJ2-7, with D possibly TRBD2 on 5 matching bases. The CDR3 has 16 residues. Trimming stripped 1 base from V and 1 base from J, with 14 bases between. Germline CDR1 and CDR2: MNHNS and SASEGT.

The chain carries TRBV4-1 and TRBJ2-1; D possibly corresponds to TRBD1 (6 bases). Germline-derived CDR1 and CDR2 are MGHRA and YSYEKL. The CDR3 consists of 14 residues. V shed 1 base and J shed 8 bases, with 12 bases lying between them. The DNA for the CDR3 is TGCGCCAGCAGCCAAGGTATAGGGGGATATGAGCAGTTCTTC. Translation: CASSQGIGGYEQFF.

V gene TRBV2 combines with J gene TRBJ1-1, with D unresolved. This CDR3 spans 14 amino acids. The germline CDR1 and CDR2 sequences are SNHLY and FYNNEI. V lost 6 bases to trimming and J lost 5 bases, with 16 bases between them. CDR3 sequence (DNA): TGTGCCAGCAGCGGGTGGAGAGGAGGGACTGAAGCTTTCTTT. Protein: CASSGWRGGTEAFF.

The CDR3, as DNA: TGTGCCAGCAGTGGCGGGACGGTGAACACCGGGGAGCTGTTTTTT. It is translated as CASSGGTVNTGELFF. The rearrangement links TRBV27 to TRBJ2-2; D may be TRBD2 (6 bases). The CDR3 covers 15 residues. CDR1 is MNHEY, CDR2 SMNVEV, per germline (reference sequence). The V gene lost 5 bases and the J gene lost 1 base, with 11 bases spanning the gap.

This clone was recorded only once. The V call is TRBV29-1, the J call TRBJ1-3; perhaps TRBD1 as D (5 bases). The germline V gene encodes CDR1 SQVTM and CDR2 ANQGSEA. The CDR3 has 14 residues. V lost 4 bases and J 2 bases, leaving 12 bases between the germline ends. CDR3 nucleotide sequence: TGCAGCGTTGCCCAAACAGGCGCTGGAAACACCATATATTTT. Translating it yields CSVAQTGAGNTIYF.

This chain links TRBV6-5 with TRBJ1-6, with 8 bases identical to TRBD1. This CDR3 is built from 14 residues. Germline assignment: CDR1 MNHEY and CDR2 SVGAGI. Trimming removed 6 bases from V and 5 bases from J; junction bases left unmatched: 3. CDR3 DNA sequence: TGTGCCAGCAGGACGACAGGGGATAATTCACCCCTCCACTTT. Translation: CASRTTGDNSPLHF.